The 30 T cell receptor beta chains in this list originate from one sample, sequenced in a study of response to subunit inactivated influenza vaccine listed by TCRdb under 2018. Libraries came from RT-PCR. The data were produced on an Illumina HiSeq 2500. TCRdb trimmed public reads at Q25 via fastp, called clones via MiXCR and kept in-frame beta chains. A single entry per CDR3 protein holds the most common genes and DNA from its merged rows. The sample records more than 150,000 distinct CDR3 sequences, roughly 8.7% of which are singletons. Under 13% of the sample rests with the top ten. The material sequenced was non-naive T cells sorted from PBMCs, taken on the day of vaccination. The sample's cell subset or site, from its label and the paper: memory T cell fraction. These receptors were obtained from a man between 45 and 60 years old who received an inactivated influenza vaccine. Donor details come from another sample of the same person, matched by shared clones.

This clonotype appeared a few times. The chain combines TRBV29-1 with TRBJ2-7; D tentatively reads TRBD1 or TRBD2 (5 bases each). CDR3 length equals 12 residues. Germline V gene sequence: CDR1 SQVTM, CDR2 ANQGSEA. The CDR3: CILKGRRYEQYF. DNA of the CDR3: TGCATCCTTAAGGGGAGACGCTACGAGCAGTACTTC.

The genes are TRBV28 and TRBJ2-1; 11 positions agree with TRBD2. The germline V gene encodes CDR1 MDHEN and CDR2 SYDVKM. V was clipped by 5 bases and J by 5 bases; unmatched bases: 5. There are 15 residues in the CDR3. CDR3 coding DNA: TGTGCCAGCAGTAACCCTAGCGGGGGGAACAATGAGCAGTTCTTC. Translation: CASSNPSGGNNEQFF.

The table lists this clonotype with many counts. This chain uses TRBV5-1 with TRBJ2-7, with 8 bases identical to TRBD1. Trimming cost V 3 bases and J 0 bases; bases outside gene matches: 5. Germline CDR1 and CDR2: SGHRS and YFSETQ. The CDR3 has 15 amino acids. The CDR3 DNA follows: TGCGCCAGCAGCTGGGGACAGGCCTCCTCCTACGAGCAGTACTTC. This gives the protein CASSWGQASSYEQYF.

This clonotype has just a few counts. The V and J genes are TRBV3-1 and TRBJ2-5, with 9 bases fitting TRBD1. Trimming removed 4 bases from V and 2 bases from J; junction bases left unmatched: 2. CDR3 size: 14 residues. CDR1 is LGHDT, CDR2 YNNKEL, per germline (reference sequence). The CDR3 here is CASSLGTGQETQYF. CDR3 nucleotides: TGTGCCAGCAGCCTCGGGACAGGGCAAGAGACCCAGTACTTC.

This clonotype has ten or more counts. This chain joins TRBV6-2 or TRBV6-3 and TRBJ1-1, with a possible D match to TRBD1 (5 bases). The length of the CDR3 is 13 residues. The germline V gene has CDR1 MNHEY and CDR2 SVGEGT. The V gene lost 2 bases and the J gene lost 1 base, with 5 bases spanning the gap. The CDR3 DNA sequence: TGTGCCAGCAGTTACGGACAGAACACTGAAGCTTTCTTT. Translated, it gives CASSYGQNTEAFF.

The V call is TRBV20-1, the J call TRBJ2-5; TRBD2 aligns across 10 bases. The CDR3 has 15 amino acids. Germline V CDR1 and CDR2: DFQATT, SNEGSKA (reference sequence). Germline trimming cut 6 bases from V and 1 base from J; bases unmatched to any gene: 8. CDR3 nucleotide sequence: TGCAGTGCCTTTCCTCGGACTAGCGGCCAAGAGACCCAGTACTTC. It translates to CSAFPRTSGQETQYF.

This clonotype was found a few times. The chain combines TRBV21-1 with TRBJ2-1. TRBV21-1 is classified as a pseudogene. The CDR3 runs 15 residues. CDR3 coding DNA: TGTGCCAGCAGCAAAGGTACACCGCCGTACAATGAGCAGTTCTTC. This gives the protein CASSKGTPPYNEQFF.

The sample holds a few counts of this clonotype. The chain carries TRBV9 and TRBJ2-2, with D unclear. The CDR3 covers 15 residues. V was cut by 2 bases and J by 0 bases, with 8 bases left in between. Looked up from germline, CDR1 is SGDLS and CDR2 is YYNGEE. The CDR3 loop reads CASSVTYANTGELFF. The CDR3 DNA reads as TGTGCCAGCAGCGTTACCTACGCGAACACCGGGGAGCTGTTTTTT.

The rearrangement joins TRBV11-2 to TRBJ2-7; D tentatively fits TRBD1 or TRBD2 (6 bases each). Germline V CDR1 and CDR2: SGHAT, FQNNGV. The ends were cut back, 0 bases at V and 6 bases at J, with 12 bases in the middle. This CDR3 is built from 14 residues. The CDR3 sequence is CASSLDIGGREQYF. DNA of the CDR3: TGTGCCAGCAGCTTAGATATAGGGGGGCGCGAGCAGTACTTC.

The table lists this clonotype with a few counts. The J gene is TRBJ2-7, the V gene TRBV6-1; TRBD2 might be the D (5 bases). The CDR3 totals 15 residues. V lost 4 bases, J lost 0 bases, and 13 bases lay in between. Germline CDR1 and CDR2: MNHNS and SASEGT. DNA for the CDR3: TGTGCCAGCAGTGCGCGAGGTGGGAGCTCCTACGAGCAGTACTTC. Translated: CASSARGGSSYEQYF.

This clonotype showed up just a few times. The V and J genes are TRBV28 and TRBJ2-5; D may correspond to TRBD1 or TRBD2 (6 bases each). The CDR3 spans 14 residues. Germline V lookup: CDR1 MDHEN, CDR2 SYDVKM. V was shortened by 5 bases and J by 0 bases, with 10 bases between the two germline ends. The CDR3 nucleotides are TGTGCCAGCAGTCGTCGGGGGCACCAAGAGACCCAGTACTTC. Protein product: CASSRRGHQETQYF. Variable domain in full (rest from reference TRBV28 and TRBJ2-5): DVKVTQSSRYLVKRTGEKVFLECVQDMDHENMFWYRQDPGLGLRLIYFSYDVKMKEKGDIPEGYSVSREKKERFSLILESASTNQTSMYLCASSRRGHQETQYFGPGTRLLVL.

The sample holds many counts of this clonotype. Here the CDR3 DNA reads TGTGCCAGCAGCTTAACCCTTTTGGGGACCCAGTACTTC. Translated, it gives CASSLTLLGTQYF. This sequence joins TRBV7-2 and TRBJ2-5; unclear D gene. Germline V CDR1 and CDR2: SGHTA, FQGNSA. The CDR3 covers 13 residues. V lost 2 bases and J 7 bases, leaving 11 bases between the germline ends.

V is TRBV6-2 or TRBV6-3 and J is TRBJ2-7; 14 bases align to TRBD2. The CDR3 has 16 amino acids. V shed 5 bases and J 7 bases; nucleotides not matched to a gene: 10. Germline V CDR1 and CDR2: MNHEY, SVGEGT. CDR3 sequence (DNA): TGTGCCAGCAGTCAGTTGTCCGGGACTAGCGGGAGAGAGCAGTACTTC. This encodes CASSQLSGTSGREQYF.

The chain recombines TRBV10-3 with TRBJ2-7; D gene ambiguous. The CDR3 runs 13 residues. Germline assignment: CDR1 ENHRY and CDR2 SYGVKD. The V and J ends lost 5 bases and 2 bases respectively, with 10 bases between them. In DNA form, the CDR3 reads TGTGCCATCAGTTGGGCGGCTGCCTACGAGCAGTACTTC. It encodes CAISWAAAYEQYF.

Notes on this clonotype: At one end the junction does not follow the germline gene, possibly because of a read error. The DNA for the CDR3 is TGTGCCACCAGCCAGGGGAAACTTGAAGCTTTCTTT. This encodes CATSQGKLEAFF. V gene TRBV3-1 combines with J gene TRBJ1-1, with a possible D match to TRBD1 (6 bases). The germline V gene has CDR1 LGHDT and CDR2 YNNKEL (reference sequence). The CDR3 consists of 12 residues.

V gene TRBV6-6 combines with J gene TRBJ2-5; possibly TRBD2 for D (5 bases). The CDR3 runs 13 residues. Trimming pared 4 bases from V and 1 base from J, leaving 7 bases between. The V gene's germline CDR1 is MNHNY and CDR2 SVGAGI (reference sequence). The CDR3 nucleotides are TGTGCCAGCAGTTCCGGGATCCAAGAGACCCAGTACTTC. Its translation is CASSSGIQETQYF.

A few counts support this clonotype. The chain has TRBV6-5 and TRBJ2-1, with D unresolved. CDR1 is MNHEY, CDR2 SVGAGI, per germline. V was pared by 2 bases and J by 4 bases, with 12 bases between. This CDR3 has 15 residues. CDR3 sequence: CASSYGDLLYNEQFF. DNA of the CDR3: TGTGCCAGCAGTTACGGAGACCTCCTGTACAATGAGCAGTTCTTC.

This clonotype has a handful of counts. This chain joins TRBV12-3 or TRBV12-4 and TRBJ2-7, with 16 bases identical to TRBD2. The trim removed 7 bases at V and 0 bases at J, leaving 12 bases unmatched. This CDR3 has 19 residues. CDR3 in amino acids: CASTSPGLAGGITSYEQYF. In DNA form, the CDR3 reads TGTGCCAGCACCTCCCCGGGACTAGCGGGAGGGATCACCTCCTACGAGCAGTACTTC.

In this sample, this clonotype turned up many times. This chain links TRBV6-6 with TRBJ2-3; possible D gene TRBD2, 5 bases. CDR3 length equals 12 residues. The germline V gene has CDR1 MNHNY and CDR2 SVGAGI (reference sequence). The germline V and J ends were trimmed by 2 bases and 7 bases, with 7 bases remaining between them. The CDR3 protein is CASSYAGNTQYF. CDR3 sequence (DNA): TGTGCCAGCAGTTACGCCGGGAATACGCAGTATTTT.

This clonotype was recorded many times. The genes are TRBV7-6 and TRBJ2-2; D is possibly TRBD1 (5 bases). This CDR3 spans 16 amino acids. Germline assignment: CDR1 SGHVS and CDR2 FNYEAQ. V was clipped by 4 bases and J by 0 bases, with 12 bases between them. The CDR3, as DNA: TGTGCCAGCAGCTCGAAAAGACAGTCGAACACCGGGGAGCTGTTTTTT. Amino acids: CASSSKRQSNTGELFF. Full variable domain (remainder filled in from reference TRBV7-6 and TRBJ2-2): GAGVSQSPRYKVTKRGQDVALRCDPISGHVSLYWYRQALGQGPEFLTYFNYEAQQDKSGLPNDRFSAERPEGSISTLTIQRTEQRDSAMYRCASSSKRQSNTGELFFGEGSRLTVL.

In this sample, this clonotype turned up many times. V usage is TRBV2 and J usage is TRBJ2-7; 8 bases are a match to TRBD1. After removal of 6 bases from V and 0 bases from J, the junction contained 4 bases not matched to a gene. Looked up from germline, CDR1 is SNHLY and CDR2 is FYNNEI. This CDR3 region has 14 residues. The CDR3 here is CASRRTGSSYEQYF. In DNA form, the CDR3 reads TGTGCCAGCAGGAGGACAGGGAGCTCCTACGAGCAGTACTTC.

As for this clonotype: Possible read error: a much larger clone is one base away. The CDR3 DNA sequence: TGTGCCAGCAGCCTGAGCGGGACTAACACCGGGGAGCTGTTTTTT. Translation gives CASSLSGTNTGELFF. The gene calls are TRBV12-3 or TRBV12-4 and TRBJ2-2; TRBD2 matches 7 bases. Losses at the gene ends were 6 bases for V and 2 bases for J; bases not matched to a gene: 6. The CDR3 loop spans 15 amino acids.

This clonotype was seen a handful of times. This rearrangement joins TRBV3-1 to TRBJ2-5, with 10 nucleotides matching TRBD2. CDR3 length: 13 amino acids. Trimming took 4 bases from V and 5 from J; bases not matched to a gene: 1. CDR1 and CDR2 from the germline V gene are LGHDT and YNNKEL (reference sequence). The CDR3 here is CASSRSGGETQYF. CDR3 DNA: TGTGCCAGCAGCCGTAGCGGGGGGGAGACCCAGTACTTC.

This clonotype is medium-sized (0.01 to 0.1%). This chain connects TRBV4-2 to TRBJ2-5, with 10 bases that match TRBD2. The CDR3 spans 16 residues. Germline CDR1 is LGHNA and CDR2 is YNFKEQ. The V and J ends lost 3 bases and 5 bases, in that order; junction bases with no gene match: 9. CDR3 DNA sequence: TGTGCCAGCAGCCACCTCCTAGCGGGGGTGGTTGAGACCCAGTACTTC. The encoded protein is CASSHLLAGVVETQYF.

In its sample, this clonotype was seen a few times. The gene calls are TRBV4-3 and TRBJ2-7; TRBD2 is a possible D gene (5 bases). This CDR3 has 14 residues. V was pared by 4 bases and J by 4 bases, with 14 bases between. Germline V gene sequence: CDR1 LGHNA, CDR2 YSLEER. The CDR3 DNA sequence: TGCGCCAGCAGCCCTAGCTACATCGGGTACGAGCAGTACTTC. Its protein product is CASSPSYIGYEQYF.

This clonotype occurred a few times. The chain employs TRBV4-3 and TRBJ2-5, with TRBD2 identical over 11 bases. The CDR3 contains 15 residues. CDR1 LGHNA and CDR2 YSLEER come from the germline V gene. The junction had 7 bases not matched to a gene; V was cut back by 5 bases and J by 5 bases. The CDR3 DNA follows: TGCGCCAGCAGCACCCGACTAGCGGGGACCGAGACCCAGTACTTC. Encoded protein: CASSTRLAGTETQYF.

There are many counts of this clonotype. The chain couples TRBV7-3 to TRBJ2-5; 7 bases map to TRBD1. This CDR3 is 16 amino acids long. The junction had 9 bases not matched to a gene; V was cut back by 3 bases and J by 2 bases. In germline, CDR1 is SGHTA, CDR2 FQGTGA. In DNA, the CDR3 is TGTGCCAGCAGCTTGATGGGACAGAACATACAAGAGACCCAGTACTTC. Protein: CASSLMGQNIQETQYF.

On this clonotype itself: At one end the junction does not follow the germline gene, possibly because of a read error. The rearrangement joins TRBV6-1 to TRBJ1-2, with a weak D call TRBD1 (5 bases). CDR3 size: 14 residues. Germline V gives CDR1 MNHNS, CDR2 SASEGT. For the CDR3, the DNA is TGTGTCAGCAGCTCTGATAGACAGCTTAATGGCTACACCTTC. Its protein is CVSSSDRQLNGYTF.

This clonotype was seen more than once but under ten times. CDR3 coding DNA: TGTGCCAGCGGCGGACTAGCGGGAGGTGTGAAGACCCAGTACTTC. Its protein product is CASGGLAGGVKTQYF. This chain joins TRBV7-9 and TRBJ2-5; 14 nucleotides line up with TRBD2. Trimming cost V 8 bases and J 6 bases; bases outside gene matches: 8. Germline values: CDR1 SEHNR, CDR2 FQNEAQ (reference sequence). CDR3 length: 15 residues.

The chain couples TRBV4-3 to TRBJ1-2, with 8 bases lining up with TRBD1. Germline V gives CDR1 LGHNA, CDR2 YSLEER. Germline trimming cut 0 bases from V and 7 bases from J; bases unmatched to any gene: 10. This CDR3 contains 16 residues. The CDR3 is CASSQELAGGLGGYTF. CDR3 sequence (DNA): TGCGCCAGCAGCCAAGAATTGGCAGGGGGCTTAGGTGGCTACACCTTC.